This T cell receptor (beta chain) is drawn from a study of T cell changes during pregnancy in multiple sclerosis. This clone has a handful of counts. Germline values: CDR1 LNHNV, CDR2 YYDKDF (reference sequence). This CDR3 spans 16 amino acids. Trimming left V 5 bases short and J 9 bases short, with 23 bases between. Method: immunoSEQ multiplex PCR; TCRdb's copy keeps in-frame clones and lacks some. The sample includes 30,000 to 35,000 clones, approximately 90% of them seen just once. V and J are TRBV15 and TRBJ2-4; D is possibly TRBD1 (6 bases). The sample was CD8+ T cells from peripheral blood mononuclear cells, taken in the first trimester of pregnancy. The TCR sequence derives from a female donor with multiple sclerosis, enrolled in a pregnancy study. In DNA form, the CDR3 reads TGTGCCACCAGCCGACTCAGGGCCAATCAAGGGGGCATTCAGTACTTC. It yields the protein CATSRLRANQGGIQYF. The whole variable domain, filled in from reference TRBV15 and TRBJ2-4, reads DAMVIQNPRYQVTQFGKPVTLSCSQTLNHNVMYWYQQKSSQAPKLLFHYYDKDFNNEADTPDNFQSRRPNTSFCFLDIRSPGLGDTAMYLCATSRLRANQGGIQYFGAGTRLSVL.